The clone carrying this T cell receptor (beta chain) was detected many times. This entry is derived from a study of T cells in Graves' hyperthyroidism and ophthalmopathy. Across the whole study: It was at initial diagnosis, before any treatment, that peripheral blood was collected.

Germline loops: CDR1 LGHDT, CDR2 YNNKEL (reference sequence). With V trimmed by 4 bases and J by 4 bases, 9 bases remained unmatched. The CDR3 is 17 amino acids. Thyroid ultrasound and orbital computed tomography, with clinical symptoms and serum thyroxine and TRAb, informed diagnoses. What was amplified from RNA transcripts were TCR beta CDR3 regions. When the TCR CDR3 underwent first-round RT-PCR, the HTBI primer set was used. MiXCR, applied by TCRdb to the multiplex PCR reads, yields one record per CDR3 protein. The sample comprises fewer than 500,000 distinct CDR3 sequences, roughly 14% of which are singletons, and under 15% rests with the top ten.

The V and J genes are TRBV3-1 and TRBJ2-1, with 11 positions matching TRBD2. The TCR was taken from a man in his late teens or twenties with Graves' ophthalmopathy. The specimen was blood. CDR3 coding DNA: TGTGCCAGCAGCCTCCTGGGAACTAGCGGGGGTTACAATGAGCAGTTCTTC. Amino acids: CASSLLGTSGGYNEQFF.